Each of the 2 T cell receptor beta chains below was sequenced from the same sample in a study of CXCR3-negative and CXCR3-positive naive CD8 T cells. These TCRs are of unknown antigen specificity. Study-wide findings and caveats: Hydrophobicity was higher for TRB CDR3s found in CXCR3-positive naive cells than in CXCR3-negative naive cells.

Carrying UMI labels, the TRB cDNA libraries were prepared through 5' RACE. TCRdb re-analyzed the 5' RACE reads; it lists each CDR3 protein once, without DNA. Seen in this sample are 60,000 to 70,000 distinct CDR3 sequences; the ten most common clones hold 0.55% to 0.8%. The sample comprised naive CXCR3+ CD8+ T cells from blood. Subset described: CD45RO-CCR7+CD27+CD95- naive CD8+ T cells expressing CXCR3 (TNR3+). All receptors derive from a human donor in good health. Some clones in this sample may be carry-over from other donors' samples.

J is TRBJ2-3 and V is TRBV29-1; TCRdb selects TRBD2, and the lack of DNA leaves this call unchecked. Looked up from germline, CDR1 is SQVTM and CDR2 is ANQGSEA. The CDR3 has 14 amino acids. CDR3 region: CSVRGLAGWEAQYF.

The CDR3 protein is CASSEYSQETQYF. The V and J genes are TRBV25-1 and TRBJ2-5. The CDR3 spans 13 residues. In germline, CDR1 is MGHDK, CDR2 SYGVNS.